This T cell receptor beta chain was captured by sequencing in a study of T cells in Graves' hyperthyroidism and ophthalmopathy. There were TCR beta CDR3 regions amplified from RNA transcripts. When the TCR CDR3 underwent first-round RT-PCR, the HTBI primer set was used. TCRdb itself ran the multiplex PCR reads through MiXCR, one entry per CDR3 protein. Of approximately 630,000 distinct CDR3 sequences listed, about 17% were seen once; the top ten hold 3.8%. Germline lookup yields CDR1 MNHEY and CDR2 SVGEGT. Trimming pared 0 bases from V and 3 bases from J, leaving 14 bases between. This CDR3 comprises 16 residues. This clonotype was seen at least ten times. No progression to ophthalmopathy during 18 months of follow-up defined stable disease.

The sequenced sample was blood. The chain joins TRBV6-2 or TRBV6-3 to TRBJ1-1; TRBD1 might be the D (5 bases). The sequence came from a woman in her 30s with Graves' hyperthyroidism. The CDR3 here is CASSYSGGWVDTEAFF. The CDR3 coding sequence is TGTGCCAGCAGTTACTCTGGGGGTTGGGTGGACACTGAAGCTTTCTTT.